These T cell receptor beta chains were read from a single sample in a study of shared clonotypes between healthy human individuals. Clones were sequenced by immunoSEQ multiplex PCR, and TCRdb holds only the in-frame ones, with some missing. The sample holds around 2,000,000 clones, about 95% seen once. The sample was naive CD8+ T cells sorted from blood. The receptors were gathered from a young man in good health. The CDR3 runs from the conserved cysteine through the conserved F or W. The order of the fields is clone size, D gene, V gene, J gene, CDR3 DNA, CDR3 protein. A D gene is named only where the DNA matches it firmly. Expanded clones are given a class, and other clones once, few, many or no size at all.

abundance: -
d_gene: -
v_gene: TRBV7-8
j_gene: TRBJ2-7
CDR3nt: TGTGCCAGCAGCTTAGCGAGGAAGGTCCCCCTCTACGAGCAGTACTTC
CDR3aa: CASSLARKVPLYEQYF

abundance: -
d_gene: -
v_gene: TRBV7-9
j_gene: TRBJ1-2
CDR3nt: TGTGCCAGCAGCTTAAAAAGCACCCGGGGGGGCTACACCTTC
CDR3aa: CASSLKSTRGGYTF

abundance: -
d_gene: -
v_gene: TRBV14
j_gene: TRBJ2-7
CDR3nt: TGTGCCAGCAGCCAATGGGGATACGAGCAGTACTTC
CDR3aa: CASSQWGYEQYF

abundance: few
d_gene: TRBD1
v_gene: TRBV28
j_gene: TRBJ1-6
CDR3nt: TGTGCCAGCACCATACAGGGGAACTATTCACCCCTCCACTTT
CDR3aa: CASTIQGNYSPLHF

abundance: -
d_gene: -
v_gene: TRBV5-4
j_gene: TRBJ2-7
CDR3nt: TGTGCCAGCAGCTTGGAAGGGAGCTCCTACGAGCAGTACTTC
CDR3aa: CASSLEGSSYEQYF

abundance: once
d_gene: -
v_gene: TRBV7-9
j_gene: TRBJ2-7
CDR3nt: TGTGCCAGCAGCTCCCAGACTAGTTACGGCTACGAGCAGTACTTC
CDR3aa: CASSSQTSYGYEQYF

abundance: -
d_gene: -
v_gene: TRBV7-6
j_gene: TRBJ2-3
CDR3nt: TGTGCCAGCAGCCGGGACGTAACTTCAGGAAATACGCAGTATTTT
CDR3aa: CASSRDVTSGNTQYF

abundance: -
d_gene: -
v_gene: TRBV30
j_gene: TRBJ2-7
CDR3nt: TGTGCCTGGAGCGTTCTTGGGGCTCTGGCCTACGAGCAGTACTTC
CDR3aa: CAWSVLGALAYEQYF

abundance: -
d_gene: TRBD2
v_gene: TRBV30
j_gene: TRBJ2-1
CDR3nt: TGTGCCTGGGATCTGTTTGGCGGGGGGCTTGGTGAGCAGTTCTTC
CDR3aa: CAWDLFGGGLGEQFF

abundance: -
d_gene: -
v_gene: TRBV7-9
j_gene: TRBJ1-3
CDR3nt: TGTGCCAGCAGCTTAGGCAACTCTGGAAACACCATATATTTT
CDR3aa: CASSLGNSGNTIYF

abundance: -
d_gene: TRBD1
v_gene: TRBV25-1
j_gene: TRBJ2-1
CDR3nt: TGTGCCAGCAGTGAGACAGGGCCCTACAATGAGCAGTTCTTC
CDR3aa: CASSETGPYNEQFF

abundance: -
d_gene: TRBD2
v_gene: TRBV27
j_gene: TRBJ2-7
CDR3nt: TGTGCCAGCAGTCCGACTAGCGGGATTCTATACGAGCAGTACTTC
CDR3aa: CASSPTSGILYEQYF

abundance: -
d_gene: -
v_gene: TRBV28
j_gene: TRBJ2-7
CDR3nt: TGTGCCAGCAGTTTATCGGGGTCTCCCTACGAGCAGTACTTC
CDR3aa: CASSLSGSPYEQYF

abundance: -
d_gene: TRBD2
v_gene: TRBV5-1
j_gene: TRBJ2-1
CDR3nt: TGCGCCAGCAGCTCCGGACTAGCGGGCACCTACAATGAGCAGTTCTTC
CDR3aa: CASSSGLAGTYNEQFF

abundance: -
d_gene: TRBD1
v_gene: TRBV5-4
j_gene: TRBJ1-1
CDR3nt: TGTGCCAGCAGCCCCCCGACAGGGCTGAAGGCTGAAGCTTTCTTT
CDR3aa: CASSPPTGLKAEAFF

abundance: once
d_gene: -
v_gene: TRBV7-9
j_gene: TRBJ1-1
CDR3nt: TGTGCCAGCAGCTCCATGGGGGACTTACGGGCTTTCTTT
CDR3aa: CASSSMGDLRAFF

abundance: -
d_gene: -
v_gene: TRBV5-1
j_gene: TRBJ2-7
CDR3nt: TGCGCCAGCAGCGAAGGTCCCGACAGCACCTACGAGCAGTGCTTC
CDR3aa: CASSEGPDSTYEQCF

abundance: few
d_gene: TRBD1
v_gene: TRBV6-5
j_gene: TRBJ2-7
CDR3nt: TGTGCCAGCAGTGGGACAGGGGGGCCCTACGAGCAGTACTTC
CDR3aa: CASSGTGGPYEQYF

abundance: -
d_gene: -
v_gene: TRBV2
j_gene: TRBJ1-1
CDR3nt: TGTGCCAGCAGTGTTGGGTCCGAGAACACTGAAGCTTTCTTT
CDR3aa: CASSVGSENTEAFF

abundance: -
d_gene: -
v_gene: TRBV11-2
j_gene: TRBJ2-7
CDR3nt: TGTGCCAGCAGACCCGGGGGAACCTACGAGCAGTACTTC
CDR3aa: CASRPGGTYEQYF

abundance: -
d_gene: -
v_gene: TRBV11-2
j_gene: TRBJ1-2
CDR3nt: TGTGCCAGCAGCACACATAACTATGGCTACACCTTC
CDR3aa: CASSTHNYGYTF

abundance: once
d_gene: TRBD2
v_gene: TRBV4-2
j_gene: TRBJ2-7
CDR3nt: TGTGCCAGCAGCCAAGAGGGTGGACTAGCGGGAGGTGAGCAGTACTTC
CDR3aa: CASSQEGGLAGGEQYF